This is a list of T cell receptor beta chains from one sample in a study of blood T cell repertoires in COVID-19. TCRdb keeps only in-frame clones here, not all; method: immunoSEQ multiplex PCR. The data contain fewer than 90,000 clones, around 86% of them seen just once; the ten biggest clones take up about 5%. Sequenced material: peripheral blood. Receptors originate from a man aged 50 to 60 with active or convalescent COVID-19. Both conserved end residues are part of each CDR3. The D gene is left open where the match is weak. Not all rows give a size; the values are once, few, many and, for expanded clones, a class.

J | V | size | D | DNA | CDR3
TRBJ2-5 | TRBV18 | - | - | TGTGCCAGCTCACCAGCGACAGTACAAGAGACCCAGTACTTC | CASSPATVQETQYF
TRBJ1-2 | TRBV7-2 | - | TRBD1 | TGTGCCAGCAGCTCTCAGGGGGACTATGGCTACACCTTC | CASSSQGDYGYTF
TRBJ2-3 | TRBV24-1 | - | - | TGTGCCACCAGTAGCCGGGAGCGCACAGATACGCAGTATTTT | CATSSRERTDTQYF
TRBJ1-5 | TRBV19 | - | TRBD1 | TGTGCCAGTACTCAGGGGGCGAGGCAGCCCCAGCATTTT | CASTQGARQPQHF
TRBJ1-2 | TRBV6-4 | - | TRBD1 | TGTGCCAGCAGTAAGGACAGGGTCGGCTACACCTTC | CASSKDRVGYTF
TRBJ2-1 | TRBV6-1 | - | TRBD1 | TGTGCCAGCAGTGCCGGGACAGGGGGGGTAAGGGAGCAGTTCTTC | CASSAGTGGVREQFF
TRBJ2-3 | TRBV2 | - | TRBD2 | TGTGCCAGCAGGCTTGATAGCGGGGGCCCGGATACGCAGTATTTT | CASRLDSGGPDTQYF
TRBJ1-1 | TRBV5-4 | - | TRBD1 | TGTGCCAGCAGCCTCTCCGGGACAGGGAACACTGAAGCTTTCTTT | CASSLSGTGNTEAFF
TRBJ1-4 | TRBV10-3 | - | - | TGTGCCATCAGTAAACAGCAGAATGAAAAACTGTTTTTT | CAISKQQNEKLFF
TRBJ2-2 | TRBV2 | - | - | TGTGCCAGCAGTGGGGCGGGCACCGGGGAGCTGTTTTTT | CASSGAGTGELFF
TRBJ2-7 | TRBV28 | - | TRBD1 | TGTGCCAGCAGTATGGGGACAGATTACGAGCAGTACTTC | CASSMGTDYEQYF
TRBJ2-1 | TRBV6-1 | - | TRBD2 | TGTGCCAGCAGTGAGCCAATGTTAGTCGGGGGGGCCGACAATGAGCAGTTCTTC | CASSEPMLVGGADNEQFF
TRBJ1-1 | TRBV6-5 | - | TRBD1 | TGTGCCAGTAGCCGGGACAGGGGCCCTGAAGCTTTCTTT | CASSRDRGPEAFF
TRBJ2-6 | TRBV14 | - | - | TGTGCCAGCAGCCCCCCTCTGGTAGGGGTCTCCTCTGGGGCCAACGTCCTGACTTTC | CASSPPLVGVSSGANVLTF
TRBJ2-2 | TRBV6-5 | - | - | TGTGCCAGCAGTTACTCTAGCCTGAACACCGGGGAGCTGTTTTTT | CASSYSSLNTGELFF
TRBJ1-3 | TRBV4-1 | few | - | TGCGCCAGCAGCCCTTGGACAGCGGGAAACACCATATATTTT | CASSPWTAGNTIYF
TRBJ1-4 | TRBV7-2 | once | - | TGTGCCAGCAGCTTCGCGGGAGACGAAAAACTGTTTTTT | CASSFAGDEKLFF
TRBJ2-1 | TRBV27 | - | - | TGTGCCAGCAGTTTATATGGCTCACACAATGAGCAGTTCTTC | CASSLYGSHNEQFF
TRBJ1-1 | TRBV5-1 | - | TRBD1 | TGCGCCAGCAGCTTGGGACAGGGGCTCATGAACACTGAAGCTTTCTTT | CASSLGQGLMNTEAFF
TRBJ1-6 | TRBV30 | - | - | TGTGCCTGGAGTGTTCTGGGAGGCTCACCCCTCCACTTT | CAWSVLGGSPLHF
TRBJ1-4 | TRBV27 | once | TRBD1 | TGTGCCAGCAGTTTCCTAACAGGGGTTGCTGAAAAACTGTTTTTT | CASSFLTGVAEKLFF
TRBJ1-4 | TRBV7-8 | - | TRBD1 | TGTGCCAGCAGCAAACTTACAGGGGATTGGGAAAAACTGTTTTTT | CASSKLTGDWEKLFF
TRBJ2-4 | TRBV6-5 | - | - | TGTGCCAGCAGTACACGGGACACCTTAAACATTCAGTACTTC | CASSTRDTLNIQYF
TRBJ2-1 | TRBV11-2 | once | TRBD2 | TGTGCCAGCAGCGCCCAACTAGCGGGGGCGCGCGATGAGCAGTTCTTC | CASSAQLAGARDEQFF
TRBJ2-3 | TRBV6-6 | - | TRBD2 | TGTGCCAGCGTTGGACTAGCGGGGCCTAGCACAGATACGCAGTATTTT | CASVGLAGPSTDTQYF
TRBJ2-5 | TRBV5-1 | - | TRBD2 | TGCGCCAGCAGCAAGAATAGCGGGGGGGTTCCACAAGAGACCCAGTACTTC | CASSKNSGGVPQETQYF
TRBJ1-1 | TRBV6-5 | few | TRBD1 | TGTGCCAGCAGCCGGACAGGGGGCAACACTGAAGCTTTCTTT | CASSRTGGNTEAFF
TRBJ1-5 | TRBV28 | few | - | TGTGCCAGCAGTTTATTGGGGCGTGGCAATCAGCCCCAGCATTTT | CASSLLGRGNQPQHF
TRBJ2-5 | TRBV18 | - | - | TGTGCCAGCTCACCGACAGAGGCCTCTGGGACCCAGTACTTC | CASSPTEASGTQYF
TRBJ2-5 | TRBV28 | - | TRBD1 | TGTGCCAGCAGTTTCCCACAGGGGGCAGAGACCCAGTACTTC | CASSFPQGAETQYF
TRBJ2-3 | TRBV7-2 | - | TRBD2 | TGTGCCAGCAGCCTGAGACTAGCATCAGATACGCAGTATTTT | CASSLRLASDTQYF
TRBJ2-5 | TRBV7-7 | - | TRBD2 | TGTGCCAGCAGCCCGAGCGGGGTAGGATCAGAGACCCAGTACTTC | CASSPSGVGSETQYF
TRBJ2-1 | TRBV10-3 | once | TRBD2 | TGTGCCATCAGGATAGCGGGGGAGTCCTACAATGAGCAGTTCTTC | CAIRIAGESYNEQFF
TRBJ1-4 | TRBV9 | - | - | TGTGCCAGCAGCCCTCAGCCGGGAACTAATGAAAAACTGTTTTTT | CASSPQPGTNEKLFF
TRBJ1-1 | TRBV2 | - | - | TGTGCCAGCAGGGGAAACCAGGGGTTGGGTGAAGCTTTCTTT | CASRGNQGLGEAFF
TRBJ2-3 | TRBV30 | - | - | TGTGCCTGGAGTCGACGACTAGTACAAGATACGCAGTATTTT | CAWSRRLVQDTQYF
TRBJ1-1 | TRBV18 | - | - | TGTGCCAGCTCACCACCGCAGAATGAAGCTTTCTTT | CASSPPQNEAFF
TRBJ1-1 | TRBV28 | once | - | TGTGCCAGCAGTATCCCCGGGACTGTGAACACTGAAGCTTTCTTT | CASSIPGTVNTEAFF
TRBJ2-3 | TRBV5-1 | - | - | TGCGCCAGCAGGGCGGGGGCCACGGATACGCAGTATTTT | CASRAGATDTQYF
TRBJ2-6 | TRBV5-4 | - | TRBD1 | TGTGCCAGCAGCTTGGGACAGGGGATAGCTCTTCGGGGGGCCAACGTCCTGACTTTC | CASSLGQGIALRGANVLTF
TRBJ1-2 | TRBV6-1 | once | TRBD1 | TGTGCCAGCAGTGATAACAGGGGGTATGGCTACACCTTC | CASSDNRGYGYTF
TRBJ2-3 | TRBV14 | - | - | TGTGCCAGCAGCCCAGGCCGGACAGATCCTCGCACAGATACGCAGTATTTT | CASSPGRTDPRTDTQYF
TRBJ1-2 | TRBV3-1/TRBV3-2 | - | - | TGTGCCAGCAATACAGGGAACGACTATGGCTACACCTTC | CASNTGNDYGYTF
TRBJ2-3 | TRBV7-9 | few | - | TGTGCCAGCAGCTTTTCCCACTACACAGATACGCAGTATTTT | CASSFSHYTDTQYF
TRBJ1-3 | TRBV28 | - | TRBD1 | TGTGCCAGCAGTGCGGACAGGGGGCAGATTGGAAACACCATATATTTT | CASSADRGQIGNTIYF
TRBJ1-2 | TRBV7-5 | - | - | TGTGTCAGAAGCTTCAGGGTCTATGGCTACACCTTC | CVRSFRVYGYTF
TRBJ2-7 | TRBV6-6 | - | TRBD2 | TGTGCCAGCAGACCTAGCGGGGGATCCTACGAGCAGTACTTC | CASRPSGGSYEQYF
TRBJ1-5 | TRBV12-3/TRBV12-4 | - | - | TGTGCCAGTTCCCAATCTAACAATCAGCCCCAGCATTTT | CASSQSNNQPQHF
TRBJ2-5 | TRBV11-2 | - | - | TGTGCCAGCAGTTATGGCCTCCAAGAGACCCAGTACTTC | CASSYGLQETQYF
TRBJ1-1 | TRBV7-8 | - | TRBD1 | TGTGCCAGCAGCATGGGACAGGGAGAGACTGAAGCTTTCTTT | CASSMGQGETEAFF